Below, 21 T cell receptor beta chains from the same sample are listed, as sequenced in a study of blood T cells in healthy people across ages. Together with a sample-barcoded 5' primer, a J-beta primer mix was included in a second PCR lasting about 7 to 11 cycles. TCRdb analysed the 5' RACE reads with MiXCR anew, one entry per CDR3 protein. Found here are over a million distinct CDR3 sequences, approximately 26% of them singletons; the top ten hold about 0.69%. This same sample was also taken into another study, of T cells of mothers and their children.

The sequencing sample was made of blood. These receptors were obtained from a girl aged 2-10 years in good health.

CDR3 in DNA: TGCAGTGCTAGACAACAGCTCTGGGGCTACACCTTC. This translates into CSARQQLWGYTF. This sequence joins TRBV20-1 and TRBJ1-2; no clear D. This CDR3 region has 12 residues. Looked up from germline, CDR1 is DFQATT and CDR2 is SNEGSKA (reference sequence). Trimming took 2 bases from V and 8 from J, leaving 12 bases between them.

V is TRBV7-2 and J is TRBJ2-1; D not certain. Germline V gene lookup returns CDR1 SGHTA and CDR2 FQGNSA. The V end was cut by 5 bases, the J end by 10 bases, with 9 bases between. The CDR3 has 11 amino acids. In DNA form, the CDR3 reads TGTGCCAGCAGCACGCCTGGGGAGCAGTTCTTC. It translates to CASSTPGEQFF.

The V and J genes are TRBV6-2 or TRBV6-3 and TRBJ2-1, with D possibly being TRBD2 (6 bases). Per the germline V gene, CDR1 is MNHEY and CDR2 is SVGEGT. Trimming took 6 bases from V and 7 from J, leaving 13 bases between them. CDR3 length: 13 residues. CDR3 coding DNA: TGTGCCAGCAGCGGGACTTTGGCGAATGAGCAGTTCTTC. It yields the protein CASSGTLANEQFF.

This chain joins TRBV5-1 and TRBJ2-1; D possibly corresponds to TRBD2 (7 bases). V was pared by 1 base and J by 9 bases, with 17 bases between. CDR3 length equals 15 residues. Germline CDR1 SGHRS, CDR2 YFSETQ. In nucleotides, the CDR3 is TGCGCCAGCAGCTTGCGGGGGCGGGAGAACACTGAGCAGTTCTTC. This encodes CASSLRGRENTEQFF.

This clonotype appeared a few times. The gene calls are TRBV7-9 and TRBJ2-5; TRBD2 aligns across 7 bases. The J call could be wrong; TRBJ2-1 is a better fit for the DNA end. The CDR3 loop spans 14 amino acids. Germline lookup yields CDR1 SEHNR and CDR2 FQNEAQ (reference sequence). The CDR3 nucleotides are TGTGCCAGCAGCTTACGCGGGAGCGACAATGAGCAGTTCTTC. Amino acid sequence: CASSLRGSDNEQFF.

This clonotype was counted between two and nine times. This rearrangement joins TRBV29-1 to TRBJ2-3; perhaps TRBD2 as D (7 bases). Germline V gene sequence: CDR1 SQVTM, CDR2 ANQGSEA. The CDR3 is made up of 14 amino acids. V lost 7 bases and J 7 bases, leaving 21 bases between the germline ends. CDR3 sequence: CSESSGGAPYTQYF. The CDR3 nucleotides are TGCAGCGAGTCCTCGGGGGGCGCCCCGTATACGCAGTATTTT.

This clonotype was counted at least ten times. The gene calls are TRBV11-1 and TRBJ2-1, with D possibly being TRBD1 or TRBD2 (5 bases each). Trimming pared 4 bases from V and 0 bases from J, leaving 13 bases between. Per germline, CDR1 SGHAT and CDR2 FQDESV (reference sequence). The CDR3 contains 16 residues. CDR3 bases: TGTGCCAGCAGCTGGGCAGGGAGAAGCTCCTACAATGAGCAGTTCTTC. The encoded protein is CASSWAGRSSYNEQFF.

This chain links TRBV29-1 with TRBJ2-5; perhaps TRBD1 as D (6 bases). The J call is uncertain, as TRBJ2-1 better fits the DNA end. Per germline, CDR1 SQVTM and CDR2 ANQGSEA. The CDR3 runs to 12 residues. The CDR3 sequence: CSSYPQGNEQFF. CDR3 coding DNA: TGCAGTTCTTACCCACAGGGCAATGAGCAGTTCTTC.

This clonotype was seen only a few times. The J gene is TRBJ1-4, the V gene TRBV5-6; 8 bases map to TRBD1. The trim removed 4 bases at V and 6 bases at J, leaving 8 bases unmatched. Germline V gene data show CDR1 as SGHDT and CDR2 as YYEEEE. The CDR3 is made up of 15 amino acids. DNA of the CDR3: TGTGCCAGCAGCCGGGCCCCACAGGGGGATGAAAAACTGTTTTTT. Translation gives CASSRAPQGDEKLFF. Combining the CDR3 with reference TRBV5-6 and TRBJ1-4 gives the whole variable domain DAGVTQSPTHLIKTRGQQVTLRCSPKSGHDTVSWYQQALGQGPQFIFQYYEEEERQRGNFPDRFSGHQFPNYSSELNVNALLLGDSALYLCASSRAPQGDEKLFFGSGTQLSVL.

A note on this clonotype: Germline and junction disagree at one end, which may indicate a read error. J is TRBJ2-4 and V is TRBV20-1; possibly TRBD1 for D (5 bases). Germline V gene data show CDR1 as DFQATT and CDR2 as SNEGSKA (reference sequence). The CDR3 loop spans 11 amino acids. CDR3 sequence reads: CSAAQKDIPYF. The CDR3, as DNA: TGCAGTGCCGCACAAAAGGACATTCCGTACTTC.

As for this clonotype: The germline gene is not matched at one end of the junction; a read error may be the cause. CDR3: CAPSSRKLVEQFF. Written as DNA, the CDR3 is TGTGCCCCCAGCAGCAGAAAATTGGTTGAGCAGTTCTTC. J is TRBJ2-5 and V is TRBV15; D remains unclear. Gene TRBJ2-1 matches the end of the DNA better, so the J call may be wrong. Germline CDR1 is LNHNV and CDR2 is YYDKDF (reference sequence). The CDR3 is made up of 13 amino acids.

In this sample, this clonotype turned up a few times. The chain uses TRBV12-5 and TRBJ2-5, with unresolved D. The V end lost 6 bases, the J end lost 3 bases, and 11 bases lay between the germline ends. The germline V gene encodes CDR1 LGHNT and CDR2 FRNRAP. This CDR3 is built from 13 residues. CDR3 nucleotide sequence: TGTGCTAGTGGACCCCCAGGAGAAGAGACCCAGTACTTC. Amino acids: CASGPPGEETQYF.

This clonotype was observed a few times. The chain is built from TRBV7-2 and TRBJ2-7, with D tentatively TRBD1 (7 bases). The V and J ends lost 4 bases and 1 base respectively, with 14 bases between them. The CDR3 has 15 amino acids. CDR1 is SGHTA and CDR2 is FQGNSA in the germline V gene. The CDR3 region has the DNA TGTGCCAGCAGCTCCAGGGGGGCTGAGTCCTACGAGCAGTACTTC. Its protein product is CASSSRGAESYEQYF.

CDR3 in DNA: TGCGCCAGCAGCCAGGAGACAGGGCGTTACGAAAAACTGTTTTTT. Translating gives CASSQETGRYEKLFF. This chain links TRBV4-3 with TRBJ1-4; 7 bases align to TRBD1. The CDR3 runs to 15 residues. The V gene's germline CDR1 is LGHNA and CDR2 YSLEER. The V gene end was trimmed by 3 bases and the J gene end by 8 bases; junction bases not matched to a gene: 9.

This clonotype has just a few counts. The chain is built from TRBV7-3 and TRBJ2-1, with D maybe TRBD1 (6 bases). TRBJ2-5 explains the end of the DNA better; the J call may be wrong. CDR3 length equals 14 residues. Germline-derived CDR1 and CDR2 are SGHTA and FQGTGA. CDR3 protein: CASSSQGYGGTQYF. The CDR3 bases are TGTGCCAGCAGCTCACAGGGTTACGGTGGGACCCAGTACTTC.

The chain is built from TRBV5-1 and TRBJ2-2, with TRBD1 matching 8 bases. V lost 5 bases to trimming and J lost 2 bases; unmatched junction nucleotides: 5. The CDR3 spans 15 residues. Germline CDR1 and CDR2: SGHRS and YFSETQ. CDR3 sequence: CASSSQGANTGELFF. The CDR3 nucleotides read TGCGCCAGCAGTTCCCAGGGGGCAAACACCGGGGAGCTGTTTTTT.

In nucleotides, the CDR3 is TGTGCCAGCAGGCAGGCCGGTTACGAGCAGTACTTC. The encoded protein is CASRQAGYEQYF. The genes are TRBV28 and TRBJ2-7; D is undetermined. CDR3 length equals 12 residues. CDR1 MDHEN and CDR2 SYDVKM come from the germline V gene. Between the trimmed V and J ends, which lost 6 bases and 4 bases, there was a span of 10 bases.

This clonotype was found a few times. The CDR3 bases are TGTGCCAGCAGTTATGCCCGTCTGGGCGCTGAAGCTTTCTTT. This sequence encodes CASSYARLGAEAFF. The V gene is TRBV12-3 or TRBV12-4, the J gene TRBJ1-1; D is unresolved. Trimming took off 4 bases at V and 6 bases at J, with 15 bases between the two ends. This CDR3 comprises 14 residues.

This clonotype was picked up a small number of times. The CDR3 sequence: CASSVSGTSGGPQETQYF. The CDR3 DNA sequence: TGTGCCAGCAGCGTCTCCGGGACTAGCGGGGGTCCCCAAGAGACCCAGTACTTC. The V gene is TRBV9, the J gene TRBJ2-5; 14 bases agree with TRBD2. CDR1 is SGDLS and CDR2 is YYNGEE in the germline V gene. Trimming cost V 2 bases and J 1 base; bases outside gene matches: 7. The CDR3 is made up of 18 amino acids. The full variable domain, completed using reference TRBV9 and TRBJ2-5, is DSGVTQTPKHLITATGQRVTLRCSPRSGDLSVYWYQQSLDQGLQFLIQYYNGEERAKGNILERFSAQQFPDLHSELNLSSLELGDSALYFCASSVSGTSGGPQETQYFGPGTRLLVL.

The chain recombines TRBV6-5 with TRBJ1-1; D is unclear. The CDR3 loop spans 11 amino acids. Deletions cut 3 bases from V and 6 bases from J, with 5 bases between. CDR1 and CDR2 from the germline V gene are MNHEY and SVGAGI. Here the CDR3 reads CASSYGSEAFF. CDR3 nucleotides: TGTGCCAGCAGTTATGGGTCTGAAGCTTTCTTT.

This clonotype turned up a few times. The gene calls are TRBV24-1 and TRBJ2-1; the D is unclear. The J call may be mistaken, given a closer DNA end match to TRBJ2-5. The CDR3 sequence is 10 residues long. Germline CDR1 is KGHDR and CDR2 is SFDVKD. DNA of the CDR3: TGTGCCACCAGGGTAGGGACCCAGTACTTC. Translation gives CATRVGTQYF.